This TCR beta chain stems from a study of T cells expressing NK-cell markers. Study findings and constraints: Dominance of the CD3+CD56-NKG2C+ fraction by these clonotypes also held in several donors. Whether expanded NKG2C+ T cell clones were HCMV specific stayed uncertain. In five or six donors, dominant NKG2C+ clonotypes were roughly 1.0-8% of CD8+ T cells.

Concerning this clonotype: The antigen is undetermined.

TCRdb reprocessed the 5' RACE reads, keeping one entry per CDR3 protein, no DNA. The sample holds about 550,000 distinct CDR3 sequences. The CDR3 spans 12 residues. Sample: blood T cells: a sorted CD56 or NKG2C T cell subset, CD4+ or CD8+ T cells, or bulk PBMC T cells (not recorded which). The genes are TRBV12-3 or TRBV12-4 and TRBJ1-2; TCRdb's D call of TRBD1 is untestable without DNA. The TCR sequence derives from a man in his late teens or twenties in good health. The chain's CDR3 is CASSFDRDRYTF.